The sequence of this T cell receptor beta chain was determined in a study of T cell responses to AZD1222 COVID-19 vaccine (dated by TCRdb to the early 2020s). A note on the overall study: AZD1222 recipients whose second dose came at about 4 weeks and those whose second dose came at about 12 weeks were combined into one group, since spike-specific TCR depth and breadth did not differ between the two schedules. TCR sequencing was performed for roughly 240 trial participants, of whom about 210 were given two doses of AZD1222 and some 25 were given two doses of MenACWY control vaccine. Trial participants were enrolled into age subgroups of 18-55, 56-69 and 70-plus years, which contained 148, 28 and 57 TCR-sequenced participants, respectively.

A distance of 7 bases separates the germline ends of V and J, which lose 0 bases and 2 bases respectively. The CDR3, from cysteine to phenylalanine, totals 14 residues. The DNA shown is the 42-base CDR3, in frame from base 1. As encoded in the germline V gene, CDR1 is SGHRS while CDR2 is YFSETQ. In the case of this clone: What antigen it recognizes has not been identified. No per-base quality is available; no much larger clone lies one base away.

The time point label on this specimen signifies: baseline before first vaccination. Vaccinee samples were obtained from the UK trials COV001 and COV002, which included a single-blind randomized controlled phase 2/3 trial of AZD1222 (ChAdOx1 nCoV-19) in healthy adults. For TCRbeta chain sequencing, PBMC samples from trial participants were taken at day 0 and at day 28 after the second dose. What the authors observed across the whole study: Conclusions about previously exposed vaccinees are limited, since just five or six AZD1222 recipients were seropositive for SARS-CoV-2 at baseline. Because no day 14 peak-response samples were available, repertoires were characterized only after the peak T cell response. The 56-69-year group was small, and its depth increase did not reach significance, likely because of low power. After two AZD1222 doses, spike-specific TCR breadth and depth were significantly higher than at day 0 and than in MenACWY recipients. Nearly half of unique spike-specific TCRs reportedly recognized epitopes outside regions mutated in the B.1.351 and B.1.1.7 variants. Participants were mostly white British and included more females than males, and it was suggested by the authors that clonal diversity may have been underestimated. CD4 TCRs associated with the vaccine covered the entire spike protein, and the dominant responses were in regions 160-218 and 743-854.

The CDR3 regions of human TCRbeta chains were subjected to immunosequencing. The study's processing was this. Repertoire TCRs were matched against a reference library of SARS-CoV-2-specific TCRs generated with the MIRA antigen-specificity platform. Breadth meant the fraction of unique TCRs that were SARS-CoV-2-associated, whereas depth meant the fraction of total T cells that were SARS-CoV-2-associated. Using the MIRA data, every spike-specific TCR was mapped to the spike region that the TCR reacted to and assigned to either a CD4 or a CD8 class. Log10-transformed breadth and depth values were compared by one-way ANOVA with Sidak's multiple comparisons tests. TCRdb holds this immuneACCESS table with in-frame rearrangements only. Some clones are missing; in checked studies, unresolved V genes explain under half, and the rest has no known cause. V and J calls plus clone size are reproduced from that table; the DNA served to infer D and trimming. This sample lists 65,000 to 90,000 clones; approximately 87% were detected once. Clones ranked in the top ten supply 6.5% to 7.5% of the sample.

The sequence was obtained from an adult in good health. The source was peripheral blood, collected on day 0 of AZD1222 vaccination. The sequence joins TRBV5-1 to TRBJ2-3, with an unclear D gene assignment. The DNA is TGCGCCAGCAGCTTGGAGGGATACACAGATACGCAGTATTTT. This yields the protein CASSLEGYTDTQYF.